The 21 T cell receptor beta chains given below trace back to one sample, sequenced in a study of T cell responses to AZD1222 COVID-19 vaccine. Profiled with immunoSEQ multiplex PCR; TCRdb holds only in-frame clones, not every one. The table lists some 130,000 clones, over 85% of them singletons. The sequencing used peripheral blood, collected on day 0 of AZD1222 vaccination. The receptors shown here come from an adult in good health.

This clone has more than one count but fewer than ten. V is TRBV7-9 and J is TRBJ1-1, with D uncertain. Trimming removed 5 bases from V and 1 base from J, with 5 bases in between. CDR3 length: 12 amino acids. Germline CDR1 is SEHNR and CDR2 is FQNEAQ (reference sequence). The CDR3 loop reads CASSPWNTEAFF. In DNA form, the CDR3 reads TGTGCCAGCAGCCCCTGGAACACTGAAGCTTTCTTT. Complete variable domain (other parts from reference TRBV7-9 and TRBJ1-1): DTGVSQNPRHKITKRGQNVTFRCDPISEHNRLYWYRQTLGQGPEFLTYFQNEAQLEKSRLLSDRFSAERPKGSFSTLEIQRTEQGDSAMYLCASSPWNTEAFFGQGTRLTVV.

The chain combines TRBV5-5 with TRBJ2-1; D unclear. V was pared by 3 bases and J by 3 bases, with 10 bases between. The CDR3 length is 14 residues. Per germline, CDR1 SGHKS and CDR2 YYEKEE (reference sequence). The DNA of the CDR3 is TGTGCCAGCAGCTCCGGACGCCTCTACAATGAGCAGTTCTTC. Protein sequence: CASSSGRLYNEQFF.

CDR3 nucleotide sequence: TGTGCCTCAGCGGGGTTTGGCTACACCTTC. It codes for CASAGFGYTF. The chain employs TRBV30 and TRBJ1-2; no clear D. The CDR3 covers 10 residues. CDR1 is GTSNPN and CDR2 is SVGIG in the germline V gene (reference sequence). The germline V and J ends were trimmed by 7 bases and 7 bases, with 10 bases remaining between them. Full variable domain (rest looked up from reference TRBV30 and TRBJ1-2): SQTIHQWPATLVQPVGSPLSLECTVEGTSNPNLYWYRQAAGRGLQLLFYSVGIGQISSEVPQNLSASRPQDRQFILSSKKLLLSDSGFYLCASAGFGYTFGSGTRLTVV.

The chain joins TRBV28 to TRBJ2-5; D is possibly TRBD1 (6 bases). Trimming shortened V by 3 bases and J by 3 bases, and 17 bases separated the two germline ends. This CDR3 is 16 amino acids long. Germline loops: CDR1 MDHEN, CDR2 SYDVKM. Here the CDR3 reads CASSFFSTGTKETQYF. The CDR3 nucleotides are TGTGCCAGCAGTTTTTTTTCGACCGGGACAAAAGAGACCCAGTACTTC.

The CDR3 loop reads CASRSFLSNYGYTF. Written as DNA, the CDR3 is TGTGCCAGCAGGTCGTTTCTTTCTAACTATGGCTACACCTTC. The chain is built from TRBV6-5 and TRBJ1-2; D uncertain. Germline loops: CDR1 MNHEY, CDR2 SVGAGI. V lost 6 bases and J 0 bases, leaving 11 bases between the germline ends. CDR3 length: 14 residues.

A single count supports this clone. This chain joins TRBV24-1 and TRBJ1-5, with D unclear. CDR3 size: 15 residues. Germline loops: CDR1 KGHDR, CDR2 SFDVKD. The V and J ends lost 4 bases and 1 base respectively, with 10 bases between them. CDR3 protein: CATSDHSVSNQPQHF. CDR3 coding DNA: TGTGCCACCAGTGACCACTCGGTGAGCAATCAGCCCCAGCATTTT.

CDR3 nucleotides: TGTGCCAGCAGCTCGGGGGGCCCAGATACGCAGTATTTT. This gives the protein CASSSGGPDTQYF. The chain links TRBV12-3 or TRBV12-4 to TRBJ2-3, with D tentatively TRBD2 (7 bases). Trimming took 6 bases from V and 4 from J, leaving 11 bases between them. This CDR3 contains 13 residues.

CDR3 nucleotide sequence: TGTGCCAGCAGCTCTAGACCTAATGAAAAACTGTTTTTT. Translated, it gives CASSSRPNEKLFF. The V call is TRBV7-2, the J call TRBJ1-4; D unresolved. V was trimmed by 4 bases and J by 3 bases, leaving 6 bases between them. The length of the CDR3 is 13 residues. Germline lookup yields CDR1 SGHTA and CDR2 FQGNSA.

The chain carries TRBV6-5 and TRBJ1-2, with D possibly TRBD1 on 5 matching bases. There are 14 residues in the CDR3. In germline, CDR1 is MNHEY, CDR2 SVGAGI. Trimming removed 6 bases at V and 6 bases at J, with 17 bases between. Here the CDR3 reads CASSPRTSRDGYTF. CDR3 in DNA: TGTGCCAGCAGCCCGAGGACATCCCGGGATGGCTACACCTTC.

The genes are TRBV6-6 and TRBJ2-5; 9 bases are a match to TRBD1. V dropped 4 bases and J dropped 2; count of bases not matched to a gene: 5. Germline loops: CDR1 MNHNY, CDR2 SVGAGI (reference sequence). The CDR3 covers 15 residues. CDR3 sequence (DNA): TGTGCCAGCAGTTTCCCCGGGACAGGGCAAGAGACCCAGTACTTC. This translates into CASSFPGTGQETQYF.

V usage is TRBV11-1 and J usage is TRBJ1-2; no clear D gene. This CDR3 is 12 amino acids long. Trimming left V 3 bases short and J 1 base short, with 3 bases between. Germline CDR1 SGHAT, CDR2 FQDESV (reference sequence). CDR3 nucleotides: TGTGCCAGCAGCTTTGATAACTATGGCTACACCTTC. This encodes CASSFDNYGYTF.

The genes are TRBV21-1 and TRBJ2-7; the table's TRBD1 call for D was not verified on the DNA. TRBV21-1 is deemed a pseudogene. This CDR3 contains 16 residues. The CDR3 protein is CASSKMTGAPSYEQYF. The CDR3 coding sequence is TGTGCCAGCAGCAAAATGACAGGCGCCCCGTCCTACGAGCAGTACTTC.

This chain links TRBV2 with TRBJ1-2; D is unclear. Per germline, CDR1 SNHLY and CDR2 FYNNEI. V was shortened by 5 bases and J by 8 bases, with 6 bases between the two germline ends. The CDR3 extends over 10 amino acids. The chain's CDR3 is CASSQFGYTF. CDR3 nucleotide sequence: TGTGCCAGCAGTCAATTCGGCTACACCTTC.

This clone came up a few times. This rearrangement joins TRBV10-2 to TRBJ2-7; 8 nucleotides line up with TRBD1. The length of the CDR3 is 16 residues. Germline trimming cut 2 bases from V and 7 bases from J; bases unmatched to any gene: 13. Germline values: CDR1 WSHSY, CDR2 SAAADI. In nucleotides, the CDR3 is TGCGCCAGCAGTGAGCCGACTTGGACAGGGTCGGAGGAGCAGTACTTC. Translation gives CASSEPTWTGSEEQYF.

V is TRBV9 and J is TRBJ2-7, with 12 positions matching TRBD2. V shed 4 bases, J shed 2 bases, and the junction held 4 bases outside the gene matches. Germline V lookup: CDR1 SGDLS, CDR2 YYNGEE. The CDR3 runs 15 residues. The CDR3 loop reads CASSTGLAGTYEQYF. DNA of the CDR3: TGTGCCAGCAGCACCGGACTAGCGGGAACCTACGAGCAGTACTTC.

This clone has a handful of counts. J is TRBJ1-5 and V is TRBV2; D not resolved. From germline, CDR1 is SNHLY and CDR2 FYNNEI. The germline V and J ends were trimmed by 8 bases and 3 bases, with 8 bases remaining between them. The CDR3 has 12 residues. The CDR3 nucleotides are TGTGCCAGCGGACGGCCCAATCAGCCCCAGCATTTT. It specifies CASGRPNQPQHF.

The chain carries TRBV7-8 and TRBJ2-1, with TRBD2 as a possible D gene (6 bases). Trimming took off 3 bases at V and 9 bases at J, with 24 bases between the two ends. CDR3 length equals 17 residues. Germline CDR1 and CDR2: SGHVS and FQNEAQ. The CDR3 coding sequence is TGTGCCAGCAGCTTTCTGGCGAGGGAGGCTGTTCTGGTTGAGCAGTTCTTC. Protein product: CASSFLAREAVLVEQFF. Full variable domain (rest looked up from reference TRBV7-8 and TRBJ2-1): GAGVSQSPRYKVAKRGQDVALRCDPISGHVSLFWYQQALGQGPEFLTYFQNEAQLDKSGLPSDRFFAERPEGSVSTLKIQRTQQEDSAVYLCASSFLAREAVLVEQFFGPGTRLTVL.

The V call is TRBV21-1, the J call TRBJ1-5. TRBV21-1 is a documented pseudogene. This CDR3 is built from 13 residues. The CDR3 reads CASSNVTNQPQHF. The CDR3 coding sequence is TGTGCCAGCAGCAATGTCACCAATCAGCCCCAGCATTTT.

Written as DNA, the CDR3 is TGTGCCAGCAGTTCGACAGGGGAATATGGCTACACCTTC. It yields the protein CASSSTGEYGYTF. V is TRBV28 and J is TRBJ1-2; TRBD1 agrees at 8 bases. CDR3 length: 13 residues. Per the germline V gene, CDR1 is MDHEN and CDR2 is SYDVKM. After removal of 4 bases from V and 5 bases from J, the junction contained 3 bases not matched to a gene.

The genes are TRBV20-1 and TRBJ2-7; no reliable D call. This CDR3 has 10 residues. The V end was cut by 6 bases, the J end by 2 bases, with 5 bases between. The germline V gene has CDR1 DFQATT and CDR2 SNEGSKA (reference sequence). The CDR3 bases are TGCAGTGCCCCGACCTACGAGCAGTACTTC. Translating it yields CSAPTYEQYF.

The V call is TRBV28, the J call TRBJ1-5; D gene unclear. CDR3 length: 15 residues. In germline, CDR1 is MDHEN, CDR2 SYDVKM. V dropped 5 bases and J dropped 0 bases, with 11 bases sitting between them. As DNA, the CDR3 is TGTGCCAGCAGTCCTCACCAGTTTAGCAATCAGCCCCAGCATTTT. Translated, it gives CASSPHQFSNQPQHF.